This T cell receptor beta chain was recorded in a study of CD8 T cells in ankylosing spondylitis. Study-wide results and caveats: Past research had described some motif variants in reactive arthritis synovial fluid and blood. Within matched ankylosing spondylitis synovial fluid, disease-linked clones were reportedly significantly enriched. Disease-associated clones were CD8+ and fairly uncommon in peripheral blood. What appeared characteristic of ankylosing spondylitis blood was a TCR beta motif of eight highly homologous variants.

Library preparation for TCR beta used quantitative 5'-RACE with molecular barcodes. TCRdb independently ran MiXCR on the 5' RACE reads; one entry per CDR3 protein. The repertoire has over 450,000 distinct CDR3 sequences, more than 9.5% of them found once; the top ten carry 6.8%. This clonotype was observed many times. Its antigen is still unknown. Germline V CDR1 and CDR2: SGHVS, FQNEAQ. The CDR3 extends over 14 amino acids. Deletions cut 5 bases from V and 8 bases from J, with 16 bases between. The chain joins TRBV7-8 to TRBJ2-1; possible D gene TRBD2, 5 bases. The source material was blood, either unsorted or a sorted T cell fraction (not recorded which). The TCR sequence derives from a male donor with ankylosing spondylitis. The CDR3 DNA follows: TGTGCCAGCAGCCGCGTACTAGTCAGCGATGAGCAGTTCTTC. It codes for CASSRVLVSDEQFF.